This TCR beta chain was recorded in a study of cytomegalovirus exposure and HLA in healthy donors. Study-wide results and limits: Upon later analysis, TCR association rates were observed to vary by HLA locus, being highest for DRB1 and lowest for HLA-C. A later analysis reportedly identified an Asian-associated ancestry cluster as carrying fewer N-insertions than the approximately 710-donor mean. V- and J-gene trimming of TCR beta was linked (in a later analysis) to a missense DCLRE1C variant. Analysis performed later found 15,000 or so TCR beta sequences associated with HLA alleles at 0.05 false discovery rate.

The CDR3 contains 16 residues. The germline V and J ends were trimmed by 1 base and 4 bases, with 15 bases remaining between them. Germline CDR1 SGHNT, CDR2 YYREEE (reference sequence). In regard to this clone: Its specificity is not known.

It was with 60 Vbeta and 13 Jbeta primers that the PCR ran. Sequenced by immunoSEQ multiplex PCR; TCRdb stores in-frame clones only, minus some. The specimen's table records about 200,000 clones. This TCR was recovered from a girl aged 2 to 10 in good health and CMV-seropositive. The rearrangement uses TRBV5-4 and TRBJ1-5, with unresolved D. Sequencing used PBMCs. CDR3 bases: TGTGCCAGCAGCTTGTATGAGGGAATACCGAATCAGCCCCAGCATTTT. Translated, it gives CASSLYEGIPNQPQHF.